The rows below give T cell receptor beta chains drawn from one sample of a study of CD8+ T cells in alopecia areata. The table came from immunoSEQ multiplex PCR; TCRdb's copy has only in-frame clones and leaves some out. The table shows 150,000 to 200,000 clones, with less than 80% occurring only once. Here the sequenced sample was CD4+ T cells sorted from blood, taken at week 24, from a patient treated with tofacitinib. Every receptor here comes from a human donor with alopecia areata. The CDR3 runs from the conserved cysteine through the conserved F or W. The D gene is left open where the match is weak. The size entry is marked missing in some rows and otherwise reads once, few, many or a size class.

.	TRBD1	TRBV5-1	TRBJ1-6	CASSLGQDNSPLHF	TGCGCCAGCAGCCTCGGACAGGATAATTCACCCCTCCACTTT
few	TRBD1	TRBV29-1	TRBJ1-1	CSGFQGQRLNTEAFF	TGCAGCGGGTTTCAGGGACAGCGCTTGAACACTGAAGCTTTCTTT
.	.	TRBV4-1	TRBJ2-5	CASSQGQETQYF	TGCGCCAGCAGCCAAGGTCAAGAGACCCAGTACTTC
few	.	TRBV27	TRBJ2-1	CASSLSPVRNYNEQFF	TGTGCCAGCTCTCTTTCCCCGGTACGGAACTACAATGAGCAGTTCTTC
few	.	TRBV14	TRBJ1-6	CASSQGGSYNSPLHF	TGTGCCAGCAGCCAAGGGGGCTCCTATAATTCACCCCTCCACTTT
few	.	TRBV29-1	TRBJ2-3	CSVVGTPSTDTQYF	TGCAGCGTTGTGGGGACACCGAGCACAGATACGCAGTATTTT
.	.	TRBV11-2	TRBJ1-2	CASSLDSRTPYGYTF	TGTGCCAGCAGCTTAGATAGCAGGACACCCTATGGCTACACCTTC
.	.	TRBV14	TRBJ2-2	CASSQWGTGNTGELFF	TGTGCCAGCAGCCAGTGGGGGACGGGAAACACCGGGGAGCTGTTTTTT
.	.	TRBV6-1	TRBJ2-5	CASSSTGQETQYF	TGTGCCAGCAGTTCGACAGGACAAGAGACCCAGTACTTC
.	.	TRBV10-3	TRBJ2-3	CAIRRGIDTDTQYF	TGTGCCATCAGGAGAGGGATAGACACAGATACGCAGTATTTT
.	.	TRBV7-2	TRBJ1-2	CASSPGGDGYTF	TGTGCCAGCAGCCCCGGCGGGGATGGCTACACCTTC
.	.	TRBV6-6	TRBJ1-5	CASWVGNQPQHF	TGTGCCAGCTGGGTAGGTAATCAGCCCCAGCATTTT
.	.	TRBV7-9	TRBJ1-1	CASSPGLVNTEAFF	TGTGCCAGCAGTCCAGGGTTAGTGAACACTGAAGCTTTCTTT
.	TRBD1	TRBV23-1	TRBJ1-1	CASSPPGQGIKANTEAFF	TGCGCCAGCAGTCCGCCGGGACAGGGAATTAAGGCCAACACTGAAGCTTTCTTT
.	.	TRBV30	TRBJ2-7	CAWSVLLNNEQYF	TGTGCCTGGAGTGTATTACTTAACAACGAGCAGTACTTC
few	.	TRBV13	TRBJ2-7	CASSSAYEQYF	TGTGCCAGCAGCTCCGCCTACGAGCAGTACTTC
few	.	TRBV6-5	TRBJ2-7	CASRDLQGLDEQYF	TGTGCCAGCAGAGACCTACAGGGATTGGACGAGCAGTACTTC
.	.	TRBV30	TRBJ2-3	CAWSVHRDTQYF	TGTGCCTGGAGTGTCCACAGAGATACGCAGTATTTT
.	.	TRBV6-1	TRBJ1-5	CASSEARTNQPQHF	TGTGCCAGCAGTGAAGCTCGGACAAATCAGCCCCAGCATTTT
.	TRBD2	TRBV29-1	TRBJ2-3	CSVGVTSGDTQYF	TGCAGCGTTGGTGTGACTAGCGGGGATACGCAGTATTTT
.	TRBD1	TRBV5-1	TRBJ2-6	CASSLGQGAGANVLTF	TGCGCCAGCAGCTTGGGACAGGGAGCTGGGGCCAACGTCCTGACTTTC
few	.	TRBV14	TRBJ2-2	CASSRLSGHLTGELFF	TGTGCCAGCAGCCGATTATCGGGACACCTCACCGGGGAGCTGTTTTTT
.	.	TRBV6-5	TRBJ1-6	CATRQHYNSPLHF	TGTGCCACCCGACAGCACTATAATTCACCCCTCCACTTT
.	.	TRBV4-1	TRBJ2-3	CASSQTGHNTDTQYF	TGCGCCAGCAGCCAGACGGGACACAATACAGATACGCAGTATTTT
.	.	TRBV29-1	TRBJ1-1	CSVESAINTEAFF	TGCAGCGTTGAATCGGCGATAAACACTGAAGCTTTCTTT
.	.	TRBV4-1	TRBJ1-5	CASSQTGASNQPQHF	TGCGCCAGCAGCCAGACGGGGGCTAGCAATCAGCCCCAGCATTTT
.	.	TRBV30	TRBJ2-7	CAWSVMSDSYEQYF	TGTGCCTGGAGTGTAATGTCCGACAGCTACGAGCAGTACTTC
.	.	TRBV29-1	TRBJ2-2	CSGSVGVGTGELFF	TGCAGCGGTTCTGTGGGCGTGGGCACCGGGGAGCTGTTTTTT
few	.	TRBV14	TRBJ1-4	CASSVSSGSGEKLFF	TGTGCCAGCAGCGTGTCGAGCGGGTCAGGTGAAAAACTGTTTTTT
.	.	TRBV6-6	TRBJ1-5	CASSSGGDGQPQHF	TGTGCCAGCAGTTCTGGGGGCGACGGTCAGCCCCAGCATTTT
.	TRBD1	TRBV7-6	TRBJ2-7	CASSLVVRGQGANEQYF	TGTGCCAGCAGCTTAGTGGTTCGAGGACAGGGGGCAAACGAGCAGTACTTC
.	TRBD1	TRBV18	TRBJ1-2	CASSRGTDYGYTF	TGTGCCAGCTCGCGAGGGACAGATTATGGCTACACCTTC
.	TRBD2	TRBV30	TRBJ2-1	CAWSETSGAYNEQFF	TGTGCCTGGAGCGAGACTAGCGGTGCGTACAATGAGCAGTTCTTC
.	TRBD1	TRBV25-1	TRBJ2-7	CASSEYPRDRGDHEQYF	TGTGCCAGCAGTGAATATCCCCGGGACAGGGGGGACCACGAGCAGTACTTC
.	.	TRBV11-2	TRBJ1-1	CASSWSRTPTEAFF	TGTGCCAGCAGCTGGAGCAGGACCCCCACTGAAGCTTTCTTT
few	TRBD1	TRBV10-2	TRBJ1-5	CASSDRTGANNQPQHF	TGCGCCAGCAGTGACCGGACAGGGGCCAATAATCAGCCCCAGCATTTT
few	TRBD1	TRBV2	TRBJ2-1	CASSGQGMLFF	TGTGCCAGCAGTGGACAGGGTATGCTGTTCTTC
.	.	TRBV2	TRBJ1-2	CASPEGREQADGYTF	TGTGCCAGCCCCGAAGGGAGGGAGCAAGCGGACGGCTACACCTTC
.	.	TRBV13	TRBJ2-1	CASSLGRKYNEQFF	TGTGCCAGCAGCTTAGGAAGAAAATACAATGAGCAGTTCTTC
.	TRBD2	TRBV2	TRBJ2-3	CASTSRTSGGVEDTQYF	TGTGCCAGCACCTCGCGGACTAGCGGGGGGGTAGAGGATACGCAGTATTTT
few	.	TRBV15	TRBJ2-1	CATSRLPGRGQGDEQFF	TGTGCCACCAGCAGACTCCCGGGACGGGGGCAGGGGGATGAGCAGTTCTTC
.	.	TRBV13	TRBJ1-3	CASSLPRGGGGNTIYF	TGTGCCAGCAGCCTTCCTCGCGGGGGCGGTGGAAACACCATATATTTT
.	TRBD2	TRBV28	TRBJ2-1	CASSFSGRGNEQFF	TGTGCCAGCAGTTTTAGCGGGAGGGGCAATGAGCAGTTCTTC
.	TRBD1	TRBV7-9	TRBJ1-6	CASSSERQGGSPLHF	TGTGCCAGCAGTTCTGAGAGACAGGGAGGATCACCCCTCCACTTT
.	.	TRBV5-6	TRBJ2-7	CASSLGRRVESHEQYF	TGTGCCAGCAGCTTGGGGAGGAGGGTTGAGTCCCACGAGCAGTACTTC
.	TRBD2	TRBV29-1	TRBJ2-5	CSVDIGLAGGARETQYF	TGCAGCGTAGATATAGGACTAGCGGGGGGCGCGAGGGAGACCCAGTACTTC
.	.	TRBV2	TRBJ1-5	CASSELTVGQPQHF	TGTGCCAGCAGTGAATTGACAGTAGGTCAGCCCCAGCATTTT
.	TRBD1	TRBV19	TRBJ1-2	CASSIQGAYGYTF	TGTGCCAGTAGTATACAGGGGGCCTATGGCTACACCTTC
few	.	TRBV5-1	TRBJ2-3	CASSPFPAGSSGGTDTQYF	TGCGCCAGCAGCCCCTTCCCGGCGGGATCCAGCGGTGGCACAGATACGCAGTATTTT
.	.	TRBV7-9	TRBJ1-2	CASSLQLSNYGYTF	TGTGCCAGCAGCCTCCAGCTATCGAACTATGGCTACACCTTC
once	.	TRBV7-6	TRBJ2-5	CASSLGPQTETQYF	TGTGCCAGCAGCTTAGGGCCACAGACGGAGACCCAGTACTTC
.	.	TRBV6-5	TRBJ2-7	CASMEGPSYEQYF	TGTGCCAGCATGGAGGGACCTTCCTACGAGCAGTACTTC
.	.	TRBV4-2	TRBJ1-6	CASSQHMRGRRDSPLHF	TGTGCCAGCAGCCAGCATATGCGGGGCAGAAGGGATTCACCCCTCCACTTT
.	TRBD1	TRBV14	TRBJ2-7	CASSPGQGREQYF	TGTGCCAGCAGCCCCGGACAGGGTCGCGAGCAGTACTTC